The 14 T cell receptor beta chains given below trace back to one sample, sequenced in a study of shared clonotypes between healthy human individuals. Only in-frame clones appear in the TCRdb table, and some are missing; sequencing was by immunoSEQ multiplex PCR. Here the sample spans 450,000 to 500,000 clones, 78% being singletons. Sequencing was carried out using PBMCs. Source of these receptors: a middle-aged woman in good health. Some clones in this sample may be carry-over from other donors' samples.

The chain links TRBV4-3 to TRBJ2-5; D may be TRBD2 (5 bases). The CDR3 runs 14 residues. From germline, CDR1 is LGHNA and CDR2 YSLEER. V was clipped by 0 bases and J by 5 bases, with 10 bases between them. The CDR3 nucleotides read TGCGCCAGCAGCCAAGAGGAGCGGTCGGAGACCCAGTACTTC. The encoded protein is CASSQEERSETQYF.

A remark on this clone: A far larger clone is one base from this, pointing to a likely read error. This chain links TRBV2 with TRBJ2-3, with D unclear. The better agreement between TRBJ1-5 and the DNA end casts doubt on the J call. The CDR3 has 18 amino acids. Germline values: CDR1 SNHLY, CDR2 FYNNEI. The CDR3 sequence is CASSGPTSGDSSTDTQHF. Written as DNA, the CDR3 is TGTGCCAGCAGTGGCCCTACTAGCGGAGACTCTAGCACAGATACGCAGCATTTT.

This clone came up once. The chain employs TRBV10-2 and TRBJ2-7; D is unresolved. Trimming left V 7 bases short and J 4 bases short, with 8 bases between. This CDR3 has 11 amino acids. Germline CDR1 reads WSHSY; CDR2 reads SAAADI. The CDR3 DNA follows: TGCGCCAGCACCAGCGCTTACGAGCAGTACTTC. Its translation is CASTSAYEQYF.

The chain couples TRBV5-4 to TRBJ2-5, with 7 bases that match TRBD1. The CDR3 has 15 amino acids. Per germline, CDR1 SGHNT and CDR2 YYREEE (reference sequence). The trim removed 4 bases at V and 1 base at J, leaving 7 bases unmatched. The CDR3 nucleotides read TGTGCCAGCAGCAGCTCGACAGGGCTCCAAGAGACCCAGTACTTC. Amino acids: CASSSSTGLQETQYF.

The chain couples TRBV5-6 to TRBJ2-1, with TRBD1 matching over 8 bases. The CDR3 length is 13 residues. With V trimmed by 0 bases and J by 8 bases, 1 base remained unmatched. Germline loops: CDR1 SGHDT, CDR2 YYEEEE. The chain's CDR3 is CASSLADRDEQFF. The CDR3 nucleotides read TGTGCCAGCAGCTTGGCGGACAGGGATGAGCAGTTCTTC.

The table lists this clone with a count of one. V and J are TRBV7-2 and TRBJ2-3; D is perhaps TRBD1 (5 bases). The CDR3 is 15 amino acids. V lost 5 bases and J 2 bases, leaving 14 bases between the germline ends. The V gene's germline CDR1 is SGHTA and CDR2 FQGNSA. CDR3 nucleotides: TGTGCCAGCAGCGCACAGGCCCCAAACACAGATACGCAGTATTTT. It translates to CASSAQAPNTDTQYF.

The chain combines TRBV7-2 with TRBJ2-5; no definite D call. The germline gives CDR1 SGHTA, CDR2 FQGNSA. V was cut by 3 bases and J by 4 bases, with 15 bases left in between. This CDR3 is 15 amino acids long. CDR3 DNA: TGTGCCAGCAGCTTGGAAGGGCTAGTTGTAGAGACCCAGTACTTC. Its translation: CASSLEGLVVETQYF.

The CDR3 spells CASLSGGIKQFF. The DNA for the CDR3 is TGTGCCAGCCTTAGTGGGGGAATAAAACAGTTCTTC. The rearrangement links TRBV28 to TRBJ2-1; D assignment may be TRBD1 or TRBD2 (5 bases each). Looked up from germline, CDR1 is MDHEN and CDR2 is SYDVKM. The ends were cut back, 8 bases at V and 13 bases at J, with 18 bases in the middle. This CDR3 region has 12 residues.

This clone was observed a single time. This chain connects TRBV9 to TRBJ2-5; the match to TRBD2 covers 9 bases. The germline CDR1 and CDR2 sequences are SGDLS and YYNGEE. CDR3 length: 15 residues. The junction had 2 bases not matched to a gene; V was cut back by 0 bases and J by 2 bases. As DNA, the CDR3 is TGTGCCAGCAGCGTAGTAGCGGGAGTACAAGAGACCCAGTACTTC. Amino acid sequence: CASSVVAGVQETQYF.

The rearrangement uses TRBV4-3 and TRBJ1-1; no clear D. CDR3 length: 15 amino acids. Trimming shortened V by 0 bases and J by 4 bases, and 12 bases separated the two germline ends. The germline CDR1 and CDR2 sequences are LGHNA and YSLEER. CDR3 sequence (DNA): TGCGCCAGCAGCCAAGATCTCGGCAGGTCCACTGAAGCTTTCTTT. It translates to CASSQDLGRSTEAFF.

V is TRBV7-2 and J is TRBJ2-1, with TRBD2 identical over 11 bases. The V segment lost 11 bases and the J segment 9 bases; nucleotides outside the gene matches: 9. CDR3 length: 13 residues. The germline V gene encodes CDR1 SGHTA and CDR2 FQGNSA. CDR3 residues: CAGSSGRKSEQFF. DNA of the CDR3: TGTGCCGGGTCTAGCGGGAGGAAGTCTGAGCAGTTCTTC.

V is TRBV12-5 and J is TRBJ1-1, with a possible D match to TRBD1 (6 bases). The V end was cut by 2 bases, the J end by 1 base, with 17 bases between. The CDR3 totals 17 residues. Germline V CDR1 and CDR2: LGHNT, FRNRAP. CDR3 DNA sequence: TGTGCTAGTGGTTTGTGGGCGCGGGGGCTGGGGAACACTGAAGCTTTCTTT. Its protein product is CASGLWARGLGNTEAFF.

The chain joins TRBV30 to TRBJ2-3; D call uncertain. The CDR3 extends over 14 amino acids. V was pared by 4 bases and J by 0 bases, with 11 bases between. Germline values: CDR1 GTSNPN, CDR2 SVGIG (reference sequence). This chain's CDR3 is CAWTVDTSTDTQYF. The CDR3 DNA sequence: TGTGCCTGGACGGTTGATACTAGCACAGATACGCAGTATTTT.

The chain combines TRBV28 with TRBJ2-7; D may be TRBD1 (6 bases). The V and J ends lost 3 bases and 6 bases respectively, with 18 bases between them. CDR3 length: 15 amino acids. Germline lookup yields CDR1 MDHEN and CDR2 SYDVKM. The CDR3 here is CASSFQKGHGGEQYF. The CDR3, as DNA: TGTGCCAGCAGTTTCCAAAAGGGACACGGCGGCGAGCAGTACTTC.